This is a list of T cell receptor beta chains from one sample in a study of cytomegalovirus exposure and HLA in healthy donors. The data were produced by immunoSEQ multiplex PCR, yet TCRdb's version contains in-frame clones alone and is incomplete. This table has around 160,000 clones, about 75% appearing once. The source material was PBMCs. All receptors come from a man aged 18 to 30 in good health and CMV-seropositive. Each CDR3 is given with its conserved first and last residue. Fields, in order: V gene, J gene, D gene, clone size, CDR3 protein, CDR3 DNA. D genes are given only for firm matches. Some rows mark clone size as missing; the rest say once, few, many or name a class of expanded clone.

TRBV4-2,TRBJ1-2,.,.,CASSQARQGLANYGYTF,TGTGCCAGCAGCCAAGCGAGGCAGGGACTAGCTAACTATGGCTACACCTTC
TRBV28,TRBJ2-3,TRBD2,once,CASTTSGGAKDTQYF,TGTGCCAGCACGACTAGCGGGGGGGCCAAAGATACGCAGTATTTT
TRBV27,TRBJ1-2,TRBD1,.,CASTARSQGGGGYTF,TGTGCCAGCACCGCCCGTTCCCAGGGGGGTGGTGGCTACACCTTC
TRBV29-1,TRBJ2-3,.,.,CSALTVGLGTDTQYF,TGCAGCGCCCTAACAGTGGGACTCGGGACAGATACGCAGTATTTT
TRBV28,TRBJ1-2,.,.,CASSPGNYGYTF,TGTGCCAGCAGCCCGGGAAACTATGGCTACACCTTC
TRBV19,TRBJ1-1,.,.,CASSTRQGKSEAFF,TGTGCCAGTAGTACTCGTCAGGGGAAGAGTGAAGCTTTCTTT
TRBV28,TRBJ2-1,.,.,CASSFSSGNEQFF,TGTGCCAGCAGTTTTTCGTCGGGCAATGAGCAGTTCTTC
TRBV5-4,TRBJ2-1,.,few,CASSLDPSGYNEQFF,TGTGCCAGCAGCTTGGACCCGTCGGGATACAATGAGCAGTTCTTC
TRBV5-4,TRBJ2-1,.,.,CASSLGGSAYNEQFF,TGTGCCAGCAGCTTGGGCGGGTCGGCCTACAATGAGCAGTTCTTC
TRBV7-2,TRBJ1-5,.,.,CASNLYGGNSNQPQHF,TGTGCCAGCAACTTATACGGGGGGAATAGCAATCAGCCCCAGCATTTT
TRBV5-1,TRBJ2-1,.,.,CASSAAQGPSSYNEQFF,TGCGCCAGCAGCGCAGCACAGGGCCCGAGCTCCTACAATGAGCAGTTCTTC
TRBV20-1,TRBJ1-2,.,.,CSASKGYTF,TGCAGTGCTAGTAAAGGCTACACCTTC
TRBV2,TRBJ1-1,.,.,CASSVDTNTEAFF,TGTGCCAGCAGTGTGGACACGAACACTGAAGCTTTCTTT
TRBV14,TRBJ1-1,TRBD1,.,CASSPERQGDTEAFF,TGTGCCAGCAGCCCCGAAAGACAGGGCGACACTGAAGCTTTCTTT
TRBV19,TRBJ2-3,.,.,CASSIQDTQYF,TGTGCCAGTAGTATTCAGGATACGCAGTATTTT
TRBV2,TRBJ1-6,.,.,CASSLLDRYNSPLHF,TGTGCCAGCAGTCTACTGGACAGATATAATTCACCCCTCCACTTT
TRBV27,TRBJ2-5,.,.,CASSLSRETQYF,TGTGCCAGCAGTTTATCGAGGGAGACCCAGTACTTC
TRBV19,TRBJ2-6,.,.,CASSIVAGSGANVLTF,TGTGCCAGTAGTATAGTCGCCGGGTCTGGGGCCAACGTCCTGACTTTC
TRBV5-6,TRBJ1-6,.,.,CASSLSAGGGNSPLHF,TGTGCCAGCAGCTTGTCGGCCGGCGGCGGTAATTCACCCCTCCACTTT
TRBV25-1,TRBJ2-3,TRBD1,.,CASSATGVGITDTQYF,TGTGCCAGCAGTGCGACAGGGGTTGGTATCACAGATACGCAGTATTTT
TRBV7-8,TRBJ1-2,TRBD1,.,CASSPSQGDYGYTF,TGTGCCAGCAGCCCCAGTCAGGGGGACTATGGCTACACCTTC
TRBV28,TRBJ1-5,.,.,CASSPLISNQPQHF,TGTGCCAGCAGTCCTCTTATTAGCAATCAGCCCCAGCATTTT
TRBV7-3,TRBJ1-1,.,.,CASSLNGGGTEAFF,TGTGCCAGCTCCTTGAACGGGGGGGGCACTGAAGCTTTCTTT
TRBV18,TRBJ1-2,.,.,CASSPISGYGYTF,TGTGCCAGCTCCCCTATATCAGGGTATGGCTACACCTTC
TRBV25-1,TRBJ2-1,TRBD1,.,CASSQDRESYNEQFF,TGTGCCAGCAGTCAAGACAGGGAGTCCTACAATGAGCAGTTCTTC
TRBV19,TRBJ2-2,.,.,CASSIDITGELFF,TGTGCCAGTAGTATAGATATCACCGGGGAGCTGTTTTTT
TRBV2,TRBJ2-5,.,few,CASSDGLPRETQYF,TGTGCCAGCAGTGATGGTCTCCCGCGGGAGACCCAGTACTTC
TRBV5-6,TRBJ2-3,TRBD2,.,CASSIRLAASTDTQYF,TGTGCCAGCAGCATACGACTAGCGGCAAGCACAGATACGCAGTATTTT
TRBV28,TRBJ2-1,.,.,CASSPAGAYEQFF,TGTGCCAGCAGCCCGGCAGGGGCCTATGAGCAGTTCTTC
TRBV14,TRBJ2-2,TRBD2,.,CASSTGLAGIGTGELFF,TGTGCCAGCAGCACGGGACTAGCGGGGATAGGAACCGGGGAGCTGTTTTTT
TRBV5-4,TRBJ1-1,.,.,CASSPTESNTEAFF,TGTGCCAGCAGCCCGACAGAATCGAACACTGAAGCTTTCTTT
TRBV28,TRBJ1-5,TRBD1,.,CASRKQGAGQPQHF,TGTGCCAGCAGGAAACAGGGGGCCGGGCAGCCCCAGCATTTT
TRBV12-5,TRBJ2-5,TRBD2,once,CASGPGLAGGRETQYF,TGTGCTAGTGGTCCGGGACTAGCGGGAGGAAGGGAGACCCAGTACTTC
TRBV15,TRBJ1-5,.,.,CATSRDRSNQPQHF,TGTGCCACCAGCAGAGATAGAAGCAATCAGCCCCAGCATTTT
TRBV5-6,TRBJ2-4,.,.,CASSLDRGMNIQYF,TGTGCCAGCAGCTTGGATCGGGGAATGAACATTCAGTACTTC
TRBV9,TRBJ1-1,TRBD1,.,CASSVTGGANTEAFF,TGTGCCAGCAGCGTGACAGGGGGCGCAAACACTGAAGCTTTCTTT
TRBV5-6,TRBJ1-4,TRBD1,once,CASTSGTGGEKLFF,TGTGCCAGCACCTCCGGGACAGGGGGCGAAAAACTGTTTTTT
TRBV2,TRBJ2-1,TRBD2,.,CASSDRLARLGEQFF,TGTGCCAGCAGTGACAGACTAGCGCGGTTGGGTGAGCAGTTCTTC
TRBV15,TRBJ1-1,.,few,CATSRDSGVSNTEAFF,TGTGCCACCAGCAGAGATTCCGGGGTTTCGAACACTGAAGCTTTCTTT
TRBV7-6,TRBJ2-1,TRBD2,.,CASSHTLAGVVNEQFF,TGTGCCAGCAGCCACACACTAGCGGGAGTGGTCAATGAGCAGTTCTTC
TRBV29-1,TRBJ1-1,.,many,CSVVRWRGEAFF,TGCAGCGTTGTTAGGTGGCGAGGTGAAGCTTTCTTT
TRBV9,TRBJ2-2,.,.,CASSADSRAGELFF,TGTGCCAGCAGCGCCGACAGCCGGGCCGGGGAGCTGTTTTTT
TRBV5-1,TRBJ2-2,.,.,CASSLEGRSSTGELFF,TGCGCCAGCAGCTTGGAGGGGAGGTCGTCCACCGGGGAGCTGTTTTTT
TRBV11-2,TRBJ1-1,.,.,CASSLSLQGGEAFF,TGTGCCAGCAGCCTTAGTTTACAGGGCGGAGAAGCTTTCTTT
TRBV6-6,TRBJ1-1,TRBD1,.,CASSGTGGASEAFF,TGTGCCAGCAGTGGGACAGGGGGTGCGAGTGAAGCTTTCTTT
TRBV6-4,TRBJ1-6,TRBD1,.,CASSEGQGASSPLHF,TGTGCCAGCAGTGAAGGACAGGGGGCGAGTTCACCCCTCCACTTT
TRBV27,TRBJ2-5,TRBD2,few,CASSDSGRAVETQYF,TGTGCCAGCAGCGATAGCGGGAGGGCCGTGGAGACCCAGTACTTC
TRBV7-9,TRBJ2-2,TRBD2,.,CASSSTPGGGNTGELFF,TGTGCCAGCAGCTCGACCCCGGGCGGGGGAAACACCGGGGAGCTGTTTTTT
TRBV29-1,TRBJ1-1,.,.,CSVGQVDTEAFF,TGCAGCGTTGGACAGGTAGACACTGAAGCTTTCTTT
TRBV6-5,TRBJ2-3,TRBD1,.,CASSQDRVADTQYF,TGTGCCAGCAGTCAGGACAGGGTAGCAGATACGCAGTATTTT
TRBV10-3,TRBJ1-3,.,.,CAIRAGDSGNTIYF,TGTGCCATCAGGGCAGGGGATTCTGGAAACACCATATATTTT
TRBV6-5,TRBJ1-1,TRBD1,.,CASFGQGTEAFF,TGTGCCAGCTTCGGACAGGGCACTGAAGCTTTCTTT
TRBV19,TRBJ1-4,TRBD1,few,CASSAGQGDEKLFF,TGTGCCAGTAGTGCGGGACAGGGGGATGAAAAACTGTTTTTT